The clone carrying this T cell receptor beta chain was counted once. Antigen: not known. The PCR had 60 Vbeta and 13 Jbeta primers. Clones were sequenced by immunoSEQ multiplex PCR, and TCRdb holds only the in-frame ones, with some missing. The data contain about 210,000 clones, over 75% of them singletons. This sample is drawn from a study of cytomegalovirus exposure and HLA in healthy donors. CDR1 LGHNA and CDR2 YNFKEQ come from the germline V gene. V gave up 0 bases and J gave up 3 bases; unmatched junction bases: 3. The CDR3 sequence is 16 residues long. General study findings and limits: Serostatus for CMV was the only available immune exposure information.

The sequence was collected from a male donor in good health and CMV-seronegative. V and J are TRBV4-2 and TRBJ2-3; TRBD1 matches 10 bases. The material sequenced was PBMCs. DNA of the CDR3: TGTGCCAGCAGCCAAGAGACAGGGGGCGGAACAGATACGCAGTATTTT. Translation gives CASSQETGGGTDTQYF.